This passage covers 12 T cell receptor beta chains from one sample sequenced in a study of T cells in localized non-small cell lung cancer. Here immunoSEQ multiplex PCR was the method, and the copy in TCRdb shows in-frame clones only, minus some. This table has approximately 15,000 clones, around 87% appearing once. The sample in question was peripheral blood mononuclear cells, obtained before any cancer treatment. These receptor sequences come from a male donor at least 60 years old with stage II lung adenocarcinoma.

The CDR3 region has the DNA TGTGCCAGCAGCTCTTCCGGACAAGGTTACAATGAGCAGTTCTTC. Amino acid sequence: CASSSSGQGYNEQFF. The chain joins TRBV7-9 to TRBJ2-1; D may be TRBD1 (5 bases). CDR1 is SEHNR, CDR2 FQNEAQ, per germline (reference sequence). CDR3 size: 15 residues. V gave up 4 bases and J gave up 4 bases, with 14 bases separating them.

V and J are TRBV28 and TRBJ1-1, with D hard to call. Trimming removed 8 bases from V and 6 bases from J, with 10 bases in between. The CDR3 spans 11 residues. Looked up from germline, CDR1 is MDHEN and CDR2 is SYDVKM. In DNA form, the CDR3 reads TGTGCCAGCTCAGACGGGGCTGAAGCTTTCTTT. As protein: CASSDGAEAFF.

The chain has TRBV10-3 and TRBJ1-5; D call uncertain. The CDR3 covers 13 residues. Germline CDR1 is ENHRY and CDR2 is SYGVKD. Trimming shortened V by 4 bases and J by 2 bases, and 6 bases separated the two germline ends. CDR3 amino acids: CAISAAGNQPQHF. The DNA of the CDR3 is TGTGCCATCAGTGCAGCTGGCAATCAGCCCCAGCATTTT.

The chain joins TRBV5-4 to TRBJ2-4; D ambiguous. There are 14 residues in the CDR3. Germline CDR1 SGHNT, CDR2 YYREEE (reference sequence). Between the trimmed V and J ends, which lost 1 base and 4 bases, there was a span of 9 bases. The CDR3 is CASSLRHSKNIQYF. DNA of the CDR3: TGTGCCAGCAGCTTGAGGCACAGTAAAAACATTCAGTACTTC.

The rearrangement uses TRBV7-9 and TRBJ2-7; tentatively, D is TRBD1 (7 bases). Trimming cost V 5 bases and J 4 bases, with 15 bases left between them. The CDR3 sequence is 14 residues long. Per germline, CDR1 SEHNR and CDR2 FQNEAQ (reference sequence). CDR3 loop: CASSRGGGSYEQYF. In nucleotides, the CDR3 is TGTGCCAGCAGCCGAGGAGGGGGCTCGTACGAGCAGTACTTC.

V gene TRBV11-3 combines with J gene TRBJ2-6; tentative D call: TRBD2 (5 bases). The CDR3 covers 15 residues. V was pared by 3 bases and J by 2 bases, with 8 bases between. Germline V gives CDR1 SGHNT, CDR2 YENEEA. This chain's CDR3 is CASSFGSTGANVLTF. CDR3 nucleotides: TGTGCCAGCAGCTTTGGGAGCACTGGGGCCAACGTCCTGACTTTC. The entire variable domain, with the rest obtained from reference TRBV11-3 and TRBJ2-6, is as follows: EAGVVQSPRYKIIEKKQPVAFWCNPISGHNTLYWYLQNLGQGPELLIRYENEEAVDDSQLPKDRFSAERLKGVDSTLKIQPAELGDSAVYLCASSFGSTGANVLTFGAGSRLTVL.

V usage is TRBV6-5 and J usage is TRBJ1-2; TRBD1 matches at 7 bases. With 5 bases clipped from V and 8 bases from J, the junction kept 8 bases outside the gene matches. CDR3 length: 13 residues. Germline lookup yields CDR1 MNHEY and CDR2 SVGAGI. CDR3 residues: CASSATGERGYTF. CDR3 coding DNA: TGTGCCAGCAGTGCTACAGGGGAACGAGGCTACACCTTC.

V is TRBV9 and J is TRBJ2-7; D is undetermined. The end of the DNA is better explained by TRBJ2-1, so the J call may be wrong. The CDR3 has 15 amino acids. CDR1 is SGDLS, CDR2 YYNGEE, per germline. For the CDR3, the DNA is TGTGCCAGCAGCCTCGTTCCAAGCTCCTACAATGAGCAGTTCTTC. It translates to CASSLVPSSYNEQFF.

This clone was seen a single time. The chain links TRBV9 to TRBJ2-5; 7 nucleotides line up with TRBD1. The CDR3 is 15 amino acids. Germline-derived CDR1 and CDR2 are SGDLS and YYNGEE. Trimming at V came to 4 bases and at J to 5 bases, leaving 11 bases not matched to a gene. The CDR3 loop is CASSPREGGMETQYF. CDR3 nucleotide sequence: TGTGCCAGCAGCCCCAGGGAAGGGGGCATGGAGACCCAGTACTTC.

The chain uses TRBV18 and TRBJ1-4; a possible D gene is TRBD1 (5 bases). The CDR3 consists of 16 residues. The V end was cut by 3 bases, the J end by 7 bases, with 18 bases between. Germline V gives CDR1 KGHSH, CDR2 LQKENI. The CDR3 protein is CASSPPTQGAGEKLFF. CDR3 nucleotide sequence: TGTGCCAGCTCACCGCCGACACAAGGGGCGGGTGAAAAACTGTTTTTT.

The chain links TRBV7-2 to TRBJ2-5; 11 bases agree with TRBD2. The CDR3 contains 17 residues. Germline V gives CDR1 SGHTA, CDR2 FQGNSA. With V trimmed by 1 base and J by 2 bases, 6 bases remained unmatched. This CDR3 is CASSLGLAGLVQETQYF. CDR3 nucleotides: TGTGCCAGCAGCTTAGGACTAGCGGGACTCGTACAAGAGACCCAGTACTTC.

This chain uses TRBV6-5 with TRBJ2-7; tentative D call: TRBD1 (6 bases). Trimming left V 10 bases short and J 3 bases short, with 16 bases between. CDR3 length equals 13 residues. The germline V gene has CDR1 MNHEY and CDR2 SVGAGI. The CDR3, as DNA: TGTGCCACCGCCCCAGGGGACCACTACGAGCAGTACTTC. Translating it yields CATAPGDHYEQYF.